This T cell receptor beta chain came from a study of technical replicates of blood from a handful of donors. TCRdb keeps only in-frame clones here, not all; method: immunoSEQ multiplex PCR. The profile shows about 89,000 clones, over 85% of them singletons. From germline, CDR1 is SQVTM and CDR2 ANQGSEA. J gave up 7 bases and V 6 bases, and 10 bases lay outside the gene matches. The CDR3 has 13 amino acids. The sample comprised T cells isolated from PBMCs. This clonotype was sampled from a human donor in good health. V is TRBV29-1 and J is TRBJ2-5, with 8 nucleotides matching TRBD2. As DNA, the CDR3 is TGCAGCGTGGGCGGGGGGCCAGGGCGGACCCAGTACTTC. Protein: CSVGGGPGRTQYF.